The 7 T cell receptor beta chains below were found in one sample sequenced in a study of CD8+ T cells in alopecia areata (dated by TCRdb to the late 2010s). The library was obtained by the immunoSEQ multiplex PCR assay. RNA was extracted from all samples and reverse transcribed into cDNA, which served as template for TCR sequencing. Imported from immuneACCESS, the table was reduced by TCRdb to in-frame sequences with V and J called. These copies leave out some clones; in studies compared against another copy, an unresolved V gene accounts for under half, and the cause of the remainder is not known. In all, the sample holds about 150,000 clones, and 40% to 65% of those were seen once. The ten most abundant clones make up just under 20% of the sample. This specimen's time point label, interpreted: baseline before oral tofacitinib. The sequencing here drew on CD8+ T cells sorted from blood, taken at week 0. The receptors come from a human donor with alopecia areata.

V gene TRBV2 combines with J gene TRBJ2-1, with TRBD2 matching over 7 bases. The germline CDR1 and CDR2 sequences are SNHLY and FYNNEI. This CDR3 has 13 residues. V gave up 7 bases and J gave up 9 bases; unmatched junction bases: 9. Written as DNA, the CDR3 is TGTGCCAGCACCCCCCCTGCGGGAGTTGAGCAGTTCTTC. Protein: CASTPPAGVEQFF.

In DNA, the CDR3 is TGTGCCTGGGCTACGGGGCTCCTAAACACCTTC. It is translated as CAWATGLLNTF. The rearrangement uses TRBV30 and TRBJ1-2, with a possible D match to TRBD1 (5 bases). Germline V lookup: CDR1 GTSNPN, CDR2 SVGIG (reference sequence). This CDR3 is built from 11 residues. V shed 5 bases and J shed 12 bases, with 16 bases lying between them.

This clone was counted a few times. The chain links TRBV29-1 to TRBJ2-2; perhaps TRBD2 as D (5 bases). The CDR3 consists of 13 residues. V shed 3 bases and J shed 7 bases, with 12 bases lying between them. Per the germline V gene, CDR1 is SQVTM and CDR2 is ANQGSEA. CDR3 residues: CSVDGLRVGELFF. CDR3 DNA sequence: TGCAGCGTTGACGGGTTGAGGGTCGGGGAGCTGTTTTTT.

The rearrangement joins TRBV7-9 to TRBJ1-1, with 9 bases fitting TRBD1. The trim removed 3 bases at V and 4 bases at J, leaving 3 bases unmatched. Germline-derived CDR1 and CDR2 are SEHNR and FQNEAQ (reference sequence). There are 14 residues in the CDR3. CDR3 region: CASSFLTGGTEAFF. The CDR3 coding sequence is TGTGCCAGCAGCTTTCTGACAGGGGGCACTGAAGCTTTCTTT.

This chain links TRBV9 with TRBJ1-2, with D unclear. From germline, CDR1 is SGDLS and CDR2 YYNGEE. This CDR3 comprises 11 residues. V lost 0 bases and J 10 bases, leaving 7 bases between the germline ends. The chain's CDR3 is CASSVGAYYTF. In DNA form, the CDR3 reads TGTGCCAGCAGCGTAGGGGCTTACTACACCTTC.

V gene TRBV30 combines with J gene TRBJ1-2, with D perhaps matching TRBD1 (6 bases). Trimming removed 2 bases at V and 8 bases at J, with 12 bases between. The CDR3 runs to 12 residues. Germline values: CDR1 GTSNPN, CDR2 SVGIG (reference sequence). CDR3 DNA: TGTGCCTGGAGTAGCGGGGGGCAAGGCTACACCTTC. Translated, it gives CAWSSGGQGYTF.

The rearrangement joins TRBV11-2 to TRBJ2-3, with D perhaps matching TRBD1 (6 bases). V lost 0 bases and J lost 1, with 14 bases in between. Germline CDR1 is SGHAT and CDR2 is FQNNGV. The CDR3 loop spans 17 amino acids. The CDR3 region is CASSLDAVGARTDTQYF. In DNA form, the CDR3 reads TGTGCCAGCAGCTTAGATGCCGTGGGGGCCCGCACAGATACGCAGTATTTT.